Listed below are T cell receptor beta chains from one sample, sequenced in a study of CD8+CD57+ T cells in acquired aplastic anemia. TCRdb passed the reads through MiXCR, listing each CDR3 protein once. The sample has 65,000 to 85,000 distinct CDR3 sequences; around half are singletons. Input material: sorted CD4+, CD8+, or CD8+CD57+ T cells (not recorded which) from PBMCs. The receptor source for this set is a human donor in good health, serving as a control. The CDR3 runs from the conserved cysteine through the conserved F or W. Each record gives: CDR3 length, V gene, clone size, J gene, D gene, CDR3 DNA, CDR3 protein. A D gene is named only where the DNA matches it firmly. Where a row states a size, it is once, few, many or the class of an expanded clone; other rows omit it.

length: 14; V: TRBV3-1; size: -; J: TRBJ1-2; D: TRBD1; DNA: TGTGCCAGCAGTTCCGGACAGGGGGACTATGGCTACACCTTC; CDR3: CASSSGQGDYGYTF
length: 16; V: TRBV7-9; size: -; J: TRBJ2-5; D: TRBD1; DNA: TGTGCCAGCAGCTTAGGGGGGACAGGGGTTGGAGAGACCCAGTACTTC; CDR3: CASSLGGTGVGETQYF
length: 11; V: TRBV12-3/TRBV12-4; size: -; J: TRBJ2-7; D: -; DNA: TGTGCCGGCAGCGCGATGTACGAGCAGTGCTTC; CDR3: CAGSAMYEQCF
length: 14; V: TRBV7-2; size: -; J: TRBJ2-7; D: -; DNA: TGTGCCAGCAGCCTGAACAGGGAAATCTACGAGCAGTACTTC; CDR3: CASSLNREIYEQYF
length: 16; V: TRBV12-3/TRBV12-4; size: many; J: TRBJ2-1; D: TRBD1; DNA: TGTGCCAGCAGTCCCGATACAGGGGTGACCCCGGTGGGGCAGTTCTTC; CDR3: CASSPDTGVTPVGQFF
length: 17; V: TRBV20-1; size: many; J: TRBJ2-2; D: -; DNA: TGCAGTGCTAGAGATCTGGTAGGCGGGACGAACACCGGGGAGCTGTTTTTT; CDR3: CSARDLVGGTNTGELFF
length: 12; V: TRBV11-2; size: many; J: TRBJ2-2; D: TRBD1; DNA: TGTGCCGTCAGGGGGTTGACCGGGGAGCTGTTTTTT; CDR3: CAVRGLTGELFF
length: 15; V: TRBV6-5; size: many; J: TRBJ1-1; D: -; DNA: TGTGCCAGCAGTTACTCGAACAGGGTGAACACTGAAGCTTTCTTT; CDR3: CASSYSNRVNTEAFF
length: 16; V: TRBV27; size: -; J: TRBJ2-3; D: TRBD1; DNA: TGTGCCAGCAGTTTATATTCGGGACAGTTCACAGATACGCAGTATTTT; CDR3: CASSLYSGQFTDTQYF
length: 16; V: TRBV20-1; size: -; J: TRBJ1-1; D: -; DNA: TGCAGTGCTAGAGATCGCGGGCTTCCCGCCCGAGGGGAAGCTTTCTTT; CDR3: CSARDRGLPARGEAFF
length: 8; V: TRBV20-1; size: once; J: TRBJ2-5; D: -; DNA: TGCAGTGCTAGCCCCCAGTACTTC; CDR3: CSASPQYF
length: 16; V: TRBV7-6; size: -; J: TRBJ1-2; D: -; DNA: TGTGCCAGCAGCTTAGCGCAGGGGCGGGGAACCGATGGCTACACCTTC; CDR3: CASSLAQGRGTDGYTF
length: 14; V: TRBV4-3; size: -; J: TRBJ2-1; D: TRBD2; DNA: TGCGCCAGTGCTACTAGCGGGGTAGGCAATGAGCAGTTCTTC; CDR3: CASATSGVGNEQFF
length: 13; V: TRBV2; size: -; J: TRBJ1-5; D: -; DNA: TGTGCCAGCAGTGAACAGGGAAATCAGCCCCAGCATTTT; CDR3: CASSEQGNQPQHF